This T cell receptor beta chain comes out of a study of CD8 T cells in Susac syndrome. Random hexamers served to reverse transcribe about 0.45 to 1 ug RNA. Amplification of the TCR beta CDR3 was carried out by immunoSEQ multiplex PCR, which spanned a total of 54 Vbeta and 13 Jbeta segments. TCRdb re-analysed the immunoSEQ multiplex PCR reads in MiXCR, keeping a single row per CDR3 protein. This table holds some 300,000 distinct CDR3 sequences, around nine tenths found once. In the multiple sclerosis control group, patients were treatment-naive and had stable or active relapsing-remitting disease. TEMRA cells were FACS-enriched, while CD8+ and CD4+ T cells were negatively isolated. V lost 1 base, J lost 1 base, and 10 bases lay in between. The CDR3 loop spans 15 amino acids. Per the germline V gene, CDR1 is MNHEY and CDR2 is SMNVEV (reference sequence).

The material sequenced was CD8+ T cells from PBMCs. The chain carries TRBV27 and TRBJ2-5; the D gene could be TRBD1 or TRBD2 (5 bases each). The sequence was obtained from a human donor with multiple sclerosis. CDR3 sequence reads: CASSLLGEFQETQYF. The CDR3 bases are TGTGCCAGCAGTTTATTGGGGGAATTCCAAGAGACCCAGTACTTC.